This T cell receptor beta chain was recorded in a study of cytomegalovirus exposure and HLA in healthy donors. Study-wide results and caveats: Sequencing likely caused a cluster of highly shared sequence variants. Researchers reported in a later analysis that a missense DCLRE1C variant was tied to TCR beta V- and J-gene trimming.

Primers included in the PCR were 60 Vbeta and 13 Jbeta primers. Sequencing was performed with immunoSEQ multiplex PCR; in TCRdb, only in-frame clones are kept and a portion is missing. Of under 200,000 clones in the sample, roughly 84% were seen once. V lost 2 bases and J lost 6, with 23 bases in between. Germline V CDR1 and CDR2: MNHEY, SMNVEV (reference sequence). The CDR3 covers 17 residues. As for this clone: Its antigen is unknown.

The specimen sequenced was PBMCs. The TCR was taken from a boy under 18 in good health and CMV-seronegative. The gene calls are TRBV27 and TRBJ2-7; D possibly corresponds to TRBD1 (6 bases). The CDR3 loop reads CASSLIRSGTSSIEQYF. CDR3 nucleotide sequence: TGTGCCAGCAGTTTAATCCGTTCTGGGACAAGTTCAATCGAGCAGTACTTC.